One and the same sample provided the 2 T cell receptor beta chains below, sequenced in a study of blood T cell repertoires in COVID-19. Using immunoSEQ multiplex PCR, the repertoire was profiled, and TCRdb retains in-frame clones only, with some absent. Among fewer than 250,000 clones, about 82% were seen once, and the ten largest hold roughly 5.2%. Sample: peripheral blood. The receptors here all came from an elderly woman with COVID-19, enrolled during active disease.

The V gene is TRBV5-6, the J gene TRBJ1-1; TRBD1 matches 7 bases. The CDR3 covers 14 residues. The germline CDR1 and CDR2 sequences are SGHDT and YYEEEE. The V and J ends lost 9 bases and 7 bases, in that order; junction bases with no gene match: 15. As DNA, the CDR3 is TGTGCCACCAATAAGGGGGCGGGAAGGATTGAAGCTTTCTTT. This translates into CATNKGAGRIEAFF.

This rearrangement joins TRBV2 to TRBJ1-4; D call uncertain. The CDR3 is 15 amino acids. Per germline, CDR1 SNHLY and CDR2 FYNNEI. V was shortened by 3 bases and J by 8 bases, with 16 bases between the two germline ends. In DNA, the CDR3 is TGTGCCAGCAGTGAGGTAGCGGCGGGAGAGGAAAAACTGTTTTTT. This gives the protein CASSEVAAGEEKLFF.